This record concerns one TCR beta chain sequence. Its target is unknown. This sample was included in a study of cytotoxic CD8 clonotypes in ibrutinib-treated CLL. Overall study context: Mean values per sample were 250,000 to 300,000 productive templates and around 96,000 productive rearrangements.

Genomic DNA in an amount of about 2 micrograms was extracted from cryopreserved PBMCs and used for the preparation of TCR beta libraries. TCRdb's copy holds only in-frame clones and misses some; the assay was immunoSEQ multiplex PCR. The data show approximately 30,000 clones, 45% to 60% seen once. Germline V CDR1 and CDR2: ENHRY, SYGVKD. The CDR3 has 14 residues. J lost 5 bases, V lost 8 bases, and 6 bases had no gene match. Regarding the study as a whole: Sampling times (in sustained-remission versus progressing patients) were not the same. Clonality rose at ibrutinib response and fell back toward baseline at progression.

V is TRBV10-3 and J is TRBJ1-1, with 12 bases that match TRBD1. Specimen: PBMCs, collected before ibrutinib treatment. The sequence was collected from a human donor with chronic lymphocytic leukemia. The CDR3 protein is CAIGEGQGATEAFF. For the CDR3, the DNA is TGTGCCATCGGCGAGGGACAGGGGGCAACTGAAGCTTTCTTT.